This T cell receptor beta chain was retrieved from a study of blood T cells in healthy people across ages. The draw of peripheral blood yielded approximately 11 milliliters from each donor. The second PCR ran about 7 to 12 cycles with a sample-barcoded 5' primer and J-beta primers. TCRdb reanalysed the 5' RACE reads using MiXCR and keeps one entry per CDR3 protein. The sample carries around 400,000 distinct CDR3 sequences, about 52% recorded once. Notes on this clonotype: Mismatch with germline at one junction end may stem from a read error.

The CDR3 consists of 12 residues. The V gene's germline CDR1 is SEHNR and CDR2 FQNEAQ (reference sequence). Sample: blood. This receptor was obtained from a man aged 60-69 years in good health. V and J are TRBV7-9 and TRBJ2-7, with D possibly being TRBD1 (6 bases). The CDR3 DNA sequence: TGTTCCAGCAGCTCACAGGGAATCGAGCAGTACTTC. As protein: CSSSSQGIEQYF.